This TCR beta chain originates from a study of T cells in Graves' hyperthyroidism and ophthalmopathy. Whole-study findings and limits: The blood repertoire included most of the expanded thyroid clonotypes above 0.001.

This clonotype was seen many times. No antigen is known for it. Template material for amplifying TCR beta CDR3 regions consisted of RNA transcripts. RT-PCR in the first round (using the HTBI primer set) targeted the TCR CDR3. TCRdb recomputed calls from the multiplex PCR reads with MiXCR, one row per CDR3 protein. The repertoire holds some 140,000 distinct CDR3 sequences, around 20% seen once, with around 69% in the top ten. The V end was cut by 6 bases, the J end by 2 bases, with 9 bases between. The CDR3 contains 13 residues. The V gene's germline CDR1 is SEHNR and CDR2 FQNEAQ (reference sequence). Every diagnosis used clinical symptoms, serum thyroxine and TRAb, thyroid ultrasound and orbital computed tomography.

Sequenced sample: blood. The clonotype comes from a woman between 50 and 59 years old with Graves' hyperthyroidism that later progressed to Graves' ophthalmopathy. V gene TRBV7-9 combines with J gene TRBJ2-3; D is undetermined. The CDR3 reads CASRPGSTDTQYF. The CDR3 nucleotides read TGTGCCAGCAGGCCGGGTTCCACAGATACGCAGTATTTT.